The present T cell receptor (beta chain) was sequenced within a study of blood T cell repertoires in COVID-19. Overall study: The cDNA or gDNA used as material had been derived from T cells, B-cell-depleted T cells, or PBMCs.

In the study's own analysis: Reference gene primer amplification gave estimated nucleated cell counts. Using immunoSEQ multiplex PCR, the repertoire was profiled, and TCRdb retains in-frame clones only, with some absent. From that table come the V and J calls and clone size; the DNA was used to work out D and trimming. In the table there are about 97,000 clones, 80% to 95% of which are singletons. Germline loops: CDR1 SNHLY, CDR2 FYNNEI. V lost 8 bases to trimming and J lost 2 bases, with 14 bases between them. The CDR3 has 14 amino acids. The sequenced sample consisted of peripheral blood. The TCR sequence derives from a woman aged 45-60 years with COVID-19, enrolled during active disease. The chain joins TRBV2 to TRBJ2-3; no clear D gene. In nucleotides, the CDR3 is TGTGCCAGCTCCGACTCGTTATCCACAGATACGCAGTATTTT. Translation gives CASSDSLSTDTQYF. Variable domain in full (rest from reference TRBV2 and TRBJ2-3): EPEVTQTPSHQVTQMGQEVILRCVPISNHLYFYWYRQILGQKVEFLVSFYNNEISEKSEIFDDQFSVERPDGSNFTLKIRSTKLEDSAMYFCASSDSLSTDTQYFGPGTRLTVL.